This T cell receptor beta chain was sequenced for a study of shared clonotypes between healthy human individuals. Study background: The donors, two women and a few men, were aged 18 to 49.

CDR3 size: 15 residues. Germline V gene sequence: CDR1 SEHNR, CDR2 FQNEAQ (reference sequence). V lost 5 bases and J 3 bases, leaving 17 bases between the germline ends. As concerns this clone: Its antigen remains unidentified.

Whole-study results and caveats: A reduction in generation probabilities was seen for non-shared clonotypes relative to those shared by all four donors.

Methods used by the authors: ImmunoSEQ output lacked quality scores and full-length reads, limiting matched filtering. Measured with immunoSEQ multiplex PCR; TCRdb has only the in-frame clones, and not every one. The V and J calls and the clone size are those of that table, but D and trimming were determined from the DNA. The table lists about 1,500,000 clones, approximately 96% of them singletons. From CD4+ cells came CD45RA+ naive and CD45RA-negative memory subsets. This chain joins TRBV7-9 and TRBJ2-7; a possible D gene is TRBD2 (6 bases). The TCR sequence derives from a man aged 30-40 years in good health. Input material: naive CD4+ T cells sorted from blood. The subset denotes: CD45RA+ positively selected. CDR3 amino acids: CASSTPEWRGYEQYF. The CDR3 region has the DNA TGTGCCAGCAGCACTCCAGAGTGGCGGGGCTACGAGCAGTACTTC.